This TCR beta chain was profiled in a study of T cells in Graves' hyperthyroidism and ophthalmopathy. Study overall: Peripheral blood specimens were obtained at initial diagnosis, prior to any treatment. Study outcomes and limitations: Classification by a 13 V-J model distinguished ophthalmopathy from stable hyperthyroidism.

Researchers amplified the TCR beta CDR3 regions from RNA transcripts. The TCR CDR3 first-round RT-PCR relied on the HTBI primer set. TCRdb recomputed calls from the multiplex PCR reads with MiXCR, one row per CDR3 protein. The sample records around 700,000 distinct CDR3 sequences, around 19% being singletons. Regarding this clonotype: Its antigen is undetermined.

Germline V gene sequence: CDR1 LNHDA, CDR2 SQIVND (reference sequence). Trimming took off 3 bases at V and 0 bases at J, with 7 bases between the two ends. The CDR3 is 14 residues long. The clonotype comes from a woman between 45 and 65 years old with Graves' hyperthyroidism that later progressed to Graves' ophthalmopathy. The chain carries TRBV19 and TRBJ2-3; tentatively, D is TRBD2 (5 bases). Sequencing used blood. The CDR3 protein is CASSIGGSTDTQYF. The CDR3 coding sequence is TGTGCCAGTAGTATTGGCGGGAGCACAGATACGCAGTATTTT.